This T cell receptor (beta chain) derives from a study of T cells of healthy individuals. This clonotype was seen more than once but under ten times. Via MiXCR, TCRdb re-called the 5' RACE reads, giving one row per CDR3 protein. This table holds some 100,000 distinct CDR3 sequences, around 17% found once. The V end was cut by 5 bases, the J end by 3 bases, with 11 bases between. From germline, CDR1 is MNHEY and CDR2 SVGAGI. This CDR3 comprises 14 residues. The TCR sequence derives from a human donor in good health. The chain joins TRBV6-5 to TRBJ2-1; D call uncertain. CDR3 in amino acids: CASSPTYNYNEQFF. The CDR3 bases are TGTGCCAGCAGTCCAACCTATAACTACAATGAGCAGTTCTTC.